Sequencing of this T cell receptor beta chain was carried out in a study of T cells in Graves' hyperthyroidism and ophthalmopathy. From RNA transcripts, TCR beta CDR3 regions were amplified. RT-PCR in the first round (using the HTBI primer set) targeted the TCR CDR3. In TCRdb, the multiplex PCR reads were re-called with MiXCR into one record per CDR3 protein. The data contain around 420,000 distinct CDR3 sequences, approximately 15% of them singletons. CDR1 and CDR2 (germline): MNHEY, SVGEGT. The junction had 14 bases not matched to a gene; V was cut back by 8 bases and J by 4 bases. This CDR3 spans 15 amino acids. Many counts were recorded for this clonotype. Exclusion followed for patients with uncontrolled infection, other autoimmune disease, pregnancy or lactation.

This chain uses TRBV6-2 or TRBV6-3 with TRBJ2-7, with 7 bases that match TRBD2. Material for sequencing was blood. The TCR originated in a woman between 18 and 29 years old with Graves' hyperthyroidism. The CDR3 region is CASGTPRGGTYEQYF. CDR3 nucleotide sequence: TGTGCCAGCGGCACTCCCCGCGGGGGTACTTACGAGCAGTACTTC.